The 10 T cell receptor beta chains below come from one sample, sequenced in a study of T cells after yellow fever vaccination. TCRdb processed the 5' RACE reads anew with MiXCR; each CDR3 protein has one entry. The table lists 70,000 or so distinct CDR3 sequences, approximately 5.9% of them singletons. Sequences were derived from CD4+ T cells sorted from PBMCs, sampled less than 16 days after the first yellow fever vaccination. The source is a man between 18 and 35 years old who received the YFV17D yellow fever vaccine.

V usage is TRBV18 and J usage is TRBJ2-3, with 8 positions matching TRBD1. V lost 2 bases, J lost 6 bases, and 7 bases stayed unmatched. Germline-derived CDR1 and CDR2 are KGHSH and LQKENI. There are 15 residues in the CDR3. DNA of the CDR3: TGTGCCAGCTCACCAGGGACAGGAAATTTGGATACGCAGTATTTT. It codes for CASSPGTGNLDTQYF.

In this sample, this clonotype turned up many times. This chain uses TRBV5-4 with TRBJ2-3; 9 nucleotides line up with TRBD2. CDR3 length: 15 amino acids. Per the germline V gene, CDR1 is SGHNT and CDR2 is YYREEE (reference sequence). V gave up 4 bases and J gave up 1 base; unmatched junction bases: 4. CDR3 loop: CASSPSGGRTDTQYF. Here the CDR3 DNA reads TGTGCCAGCAGCCCCAGCGGGGGGCGCACAGATACGCAGTATTTT.

This clonotype was recorded many times. The chain links TRBV7-6 to TRBJ2-1; D gene uncertain. V gave up 5 bases and J gave up 0 bases, with 14 bases separating them. Germline lookup yields CDR1 SGHVS and CDR2 FNYEAQ. The CDR3 contains 16 residues. The CDR3 DNA is TGTGCCAGCAGCCCCCGACCGACAAGCTCCTACAATGAGCAGTTCTTC. It translates to CASSPRPTSSYNEQFF. Combining the CDR3 with reference TRBV7-6 and TRBJ2-1 gives the whole variable domain GAGVSQSPRYKVTKRGQDVALRCDPISGHVSLYWYRQALGQGPEFLTYFNYEAQQDKSGLPNDRFSAERPEGSISTLTIQRTEQRDSAMYRCASSPRPTSSYNEQFFGPGTRLTVL.

This clonotype was recorded many times. The chain's CDR3 is CASSQEPPPALGETQYF. The CDR3 region has the DNA TGCGCCAGCAGCCAAGAACCACCCCCGGCCCTCGGAGAGACCCAGTACTTC. V and J are TRBV4-3 and TRBJ2-5; D call uncertain. CDR3 length: 17 amino acids. Germline V gene lookup returns CDR1 LGHNA and CDR2 YSLEER. V was pared by 0 bases and J by 4 bases, with 18 bases between.

This clonotype has more than one count but fewer than ten. The chain has TRBV5-1 and TRBJ2-1; TRBD1 aligns across 8 bases. The germline V gene encodes CDR1 SGHRS and CDR2 YFSETQ. The V segment lost 4 bases and the J segment 11 bases; nucleotides outside the gene matches: 11. The CDR3 contains 14 residues. CDR3 bases: TGCGCCAGCAGCCTAGGGACAGGCTCGGAGAAGCAGTTCTTC. It codes for CASSLGTGSEKQFF. Full variable domain (remainder filled in from reference TRBV5-1 and TRBJ2-1): KAGVTQTPRYLIKTRGQQVTLSCSPISGHRSVSWYQQTPGQGLQFLFEYFSETQRNKGNFPGRFSGRQFSNSRSEMNVSTLELGDSALYLCASSLGTGSEKQFFGPGTRLTVL.

This clonotype showed up many times. This chain connects TRBV28 to TRBJ2-7, with 12 bases matching TRBD2. V shed 5 bases and J 2 bases; nucleotides not matched to a gene: 7. CDR3 length: 16 residues. The germline CDR1 and CDR2 sequences are MDHEN and SYDVKM. DNA of the CDR3: TGTGCCAGCAGTCACCCTAGCGGGGGGGAAGCCTACGAGCAGTACGTC. Its translation: CASSHPSGGEAYEQYV.

The J gene is TRBJ2-3, the V gene TRBV11-3; D might be TRBD1 or TRBD2, each matching 5 bases. This CDR3 spans 16 amino acids. The V end lost 0 bases, the J end lost 0 bases, and 10 bases lay between the germline ends. The germline CDR1 and CDR2 sequences are SGHNT and YENEEA. For the CDR3, the DNA is TGTGCCAGCAGCTTAGATGGTGGGGGAAGCACAGATACGCAGTATTTT. Its translation is CASSLDGGGSTDTQYF. Supplemented by reference TRBV11-3 and TRBJ2-3, the full variable domain reads EAGVVQSPRYKIIEKKQPVAFWCNPISGHNTLYWYLQNLGQGPELLIRYENEEAVDDSQLPKDRFSAERLKGVDSTLKIQPAELGDSAVYLCASSLDGGGSTDTQYFGPGTRLTVL.

This clonotype was recorded at least ten times. V gene TRBV7-9 combines with J gene TRBJ1-4, with 7 bases that match TRBD1. Germline V gives CDR1 SEHNR, CDR2 FQNEAQ (reference sequence). The CDR3 is 14 amino acids. V lost 6 bases and J lost 4; bases outside the gene matches: 5. Here the CDR3 DNA reads TGTGCCAGCAGAGATAACAGGGGTAATGAAAAACTGTTTTTT. Translation gives CASRDNRGNEKLFF.

This clonotype was seen many times. This chain links TRBV15 with TRBJ2-1; the D gene could be TRBD1 or TRBD2 (5 bases each). V was trimmed by 1 base and J by 3 bases, leaving 10 bases between them. The CDR3 consists of 15 residues. The germline V gene has CDR1 LNHNV and CDR2 YYDKDF (reference sequence). The CDR3 loop reads CATSRGRGFYNEQFF. The CDR3 DNA sequence: TGTGCCACCAGCAGAGGACGGGGCTTCTACAATGAGCAGTTCTTC.

The table lists this clonotype with many counts. The chain joins TRBV5-1 to TRBJ2-3, with D maybe TRBD1 (6 bases). The germline V and J ends were trimmed by 4 bases and 0 bases, with 15 bases remaining between them. CDR1 is SGHRS and CDR2 is YFSETQ in the germline V gene. The CDR3 is 16 residues long. The CDR3 here is CASSPRTGPSTDTQYF. CDR3 sequence (DNA): TGCGCCAGCAGCCCACGTACAGGGCCGAGCACAGATACGCAGTATTTT.